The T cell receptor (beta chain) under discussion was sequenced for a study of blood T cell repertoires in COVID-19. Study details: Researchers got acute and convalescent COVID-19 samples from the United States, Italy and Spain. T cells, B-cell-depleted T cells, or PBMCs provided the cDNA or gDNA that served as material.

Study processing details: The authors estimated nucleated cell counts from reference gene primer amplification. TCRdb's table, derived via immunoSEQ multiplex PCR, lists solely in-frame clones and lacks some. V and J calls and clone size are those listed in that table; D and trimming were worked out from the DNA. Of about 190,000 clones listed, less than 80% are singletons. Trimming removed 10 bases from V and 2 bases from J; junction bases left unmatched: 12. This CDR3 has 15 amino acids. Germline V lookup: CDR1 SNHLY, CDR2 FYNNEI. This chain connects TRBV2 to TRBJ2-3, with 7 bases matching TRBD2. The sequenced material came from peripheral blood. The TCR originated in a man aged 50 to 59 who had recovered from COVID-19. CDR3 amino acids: CATKSWEGPTDTQYF. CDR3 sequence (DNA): TGTGCCACCAAGAGTTGGGAGGGTCCCACAGATACGCAGTATTTT.